This T cell receptor (beta chain) was observed in a study of blood T cell repertoires in COVID-19. Study summary: From the United States, Italy and Spain came samples of acute and convalescent COVID-19. The analysed material was cDNA or gDNA that came from T cells, B-cell-depleted T cells, or PBMCs.

Data came from immunoSEQ multiplex PCR; TCRdb stores just in-frame clones and leaves some out. The sample holds about 300,000 clones, 85% to 90% seen once. This CDR3 contains 15 residues. CDR1 and CDR2 from the germline V gene are SGHVS and FNYEAQ. The V gene end was trimmed by 5 bases and the J gene end by 1 base; junction bases not matched to a gene: 4. This rearrangement joins TRBV7-6 to TRBJ2-7; 11 bases agree with TRBD1. The sequencing input was peripheral blood. The TCR was taken from a human donor in a cohort sampled during active COVID-19. The CDR3 nucleotides are TGTGCCAGCAGCCTAGGGACAGGGGGGTCCTACGAGCAGTACTTC. It translates to CASSLGTGGSYEQYF.